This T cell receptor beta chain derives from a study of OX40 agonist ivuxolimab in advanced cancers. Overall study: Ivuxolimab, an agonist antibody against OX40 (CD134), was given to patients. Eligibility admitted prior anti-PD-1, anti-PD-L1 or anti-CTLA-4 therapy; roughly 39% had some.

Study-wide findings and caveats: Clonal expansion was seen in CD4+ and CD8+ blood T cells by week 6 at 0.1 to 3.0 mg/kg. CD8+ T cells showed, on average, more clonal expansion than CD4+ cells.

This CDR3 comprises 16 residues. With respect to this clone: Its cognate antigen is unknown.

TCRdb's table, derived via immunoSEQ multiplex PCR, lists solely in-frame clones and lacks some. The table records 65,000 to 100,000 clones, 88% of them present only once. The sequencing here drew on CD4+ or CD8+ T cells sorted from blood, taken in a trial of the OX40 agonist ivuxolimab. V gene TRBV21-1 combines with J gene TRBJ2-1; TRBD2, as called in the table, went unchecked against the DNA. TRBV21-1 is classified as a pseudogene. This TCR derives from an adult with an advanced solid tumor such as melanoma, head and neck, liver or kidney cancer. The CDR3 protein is CASSTPTSGSNNEQFF. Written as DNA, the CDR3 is TGTGCCAGCAGCACGCCGACTAGCGGGAGCAACAATGAGCAGTTCTTC.